The entry below gives a single T cell receptor beta chain sequence along with its context. Its target is not known. These data originate in a study of T cell responses to AZD1222 COVID-19 vaccine. The study's findings and limits: Spike-specific TCRs gained breadth and depth after people received two AZD1222 doses.

The protocol was immunoSEQ multiplex PCR, while the TCRdb copy is restricted to in-frame clones and leaves out a portion. Of 120,000 to 150,000 clones in the sample, 82% were seen once. V lost 0 bases, J lost 3 bases, and 17 bases lay in between. The CDR3 is made up of 17 amino acids. Germline V lookup: CDR1 LGHNA, CDR2 YNFKEQ. The source was peripheral blood, collected on day 0 of MenACWY control vaccination. The receptor was isolated from an adult in good health. This sequence joins TRBV4-2 and TRBJ1-1, with a possible D match to TRBD1 (5 bases). This chain's CDR3 is CASSQDTTGTGDTEAFF. The CDR3 nucleotides read TGTGCCAGCAGCCAAGATACGACCGGGACGGGGGACACTGAAGCTTTCTTT.